The 8 T cell receptor beta chains presented below share a single source sample, sequenced in a study of shared clonotypes between healthy human individuals. In the naive CD8 group, cells lacked CD45RO and were positively selected for CCR7, so terminally differentiated effector memory CD45RA+ cells were left out. TCRdb keeps only in-frame clones here, not all; method: immunoSEQ multiplex PCR. The table includes approximately 590,000 clones, about 95% detected once. The source material was naive CD8+ T cells sorted from blood. Every receptor here comes from a woman aged 30 to 39 in good health.

This clone was picked up one time. CDR3 in amino acids: CASSRLAGGDEQYF. CDR3 bases: TGTGCCAGCAGCCGTCTAGCGGGAGGGGACGAGCAGTACTTC. The chain employs TRBV9 and TRBJ2-7; 12 bases agree with TRBD2. Germline loops: CDR1 SGDLS, CDR2 YYNGEE. This CDR3 has 14 residues. V shed 4 bases and J 5 bases; nucleotides not matched to a gene: 4.

Of note for this clone: At the DNA level, this CDR3 is encoded by other sequences in the same sample as well. V gene TRBV7-9 combines with J gene TRBJ2-7; no clear D. CDR1 is SEHNR, CDR2 FQNEAQ, per germline (reference sequence). This CDR3 comprises 13 residues. Trimming took 0 bases from V and 1 from J, leaving 4 bases between them. CDR3 nucleotides: TGTGCCAGCAGCTTAGCCCAGTCCTACGAGCAGTACTTC. Amino acids: CASSLAQSYEQYF.

The rearrangement links TRBV27 to TRBJ1-5; TRBD1 matches at 11 bases. From germline, CDR1 is MNHEY and CDR2 SMNVEV (reference sequence). The V gene end was trimmed by 5 bases and the J gene end by 8 bases; junction bases not matched to a gene: 8. CDR3 length: 15 amino acids. For the CDR3, the DNA is TGTGCCAGCAGTATAGGGACAGGGGGTGTAGAGCCCCAGCATTTT. Protein: CASSIGTGGVEPQHF.

The CDR3 DNA follows: TGTGCCAGCAGTAAACGGACTAGCGGGGCCTACGAGCAGTACTTC. This encodes CASSKRTSGAYEQYF. The chain carries TRBV28 and TRBJ2-7; 12 positions match TRBD2. The CDR3 runs to 15 residues. The germline V gene has CDR1 MDHEN and CDR2 SYDVKM. Trimming removed 5 bases from V and 2 bases from J; junction bases left unmatched: 4.

The chain employs TRBV28 and TRBJ2-1, with a possible D match to TRBD1 (6 bases). Germline values: CDR1 MDHEN, CDR2 SYDVKM. V lost 3 bases and J 1 base, leaving 13 bases between the germline ends. The CDR3 runs 16 residues. The CDR3: CASSFVGARSYNEQFF. The CDR3 coding sequence is TGTGCCAGCAGTTTTGTGGGGGCTAGGTCCTACAATGAGCAGTTCTTC.

The table lists this clone with a count of one. The chain recombines TRBV27 with TRBJ2-1, with D perhaps matching TRBD1 or TRBD2 (6 bases each). Looked up from germline, CDR1 is MNHEY and CDR2 is SMNVEV (reference sequence). The CDR3 totals 16 residues. The V end was cut by 0 bases, the J end by 1 base, with 10 bases between. CDR3 sequence: CASSLSPGASYNEQFF. The CDR3 bases are TGTGCCAGCAGTTTATCTCCGGGGGCGTCCTACAATGAGCAGTTCTTC.

The genes are TRBV15 and TRBJ2-2; 7 bases match TRBD2. This CDR3 comprises 14 residues. Germline values: CDR1 LNHNV, CDR2 YYDKDF (reference sequence). Germline trimming cut 8 bases from V and 4 bases from J; bases unmatched to any gene: 7. CDR3 region: CATEAGLSTGELFF. Here the CDR3 DNA reads TGTGCCACCGAAGCGGGATTGAGCACCGGGGAGCTGTTTTTT.

V gene TRBV7-9 combines with J gene TRBJ2-5, with D perhaps TRBD1 (5 bases). CDR3 length equals 15 residues. Deletions cut 2 bases from V and 4 bases from J, with 14 bases between. Germline lookup yields CDR1 SEHNR and CDR2 FQNEAQ (reference sequence). The CDR3 DNA is TGTGCCAGCAGCTTATCAAAGGGGAAGGGAGAGACCCAGTACTTC. It translates to CASSLSKGKGETQYF. Combining the CDR3 with reference TRBV7-9 and TRBJ2-5 gives the whole variable domain DTGVSQNPRHKITKRGQNVTFRCDPISEHNRLYWYRQTLGQGPEFLTYFQNEAQLEKSRLLSDRFSAERPKGSFSTLEIQRTEQGDSAMYLCASSLSKGKGETQYFGPGTRLLVL.